The 29 T cell receptor beta chains reported below all come from one sample, sequenced in a study of shared T cell receptors in the human thymus. TCRdb's copy holds only in-frame clones and misses some; the assay was immunoSEQ multiplex PCR. Among almost 550,000 clones listed, approximately 78% were seen once. These data were likewise used in another study, on human thymus T cells.

Sequenced: thymocytes. The origin of the receptors is a boy under two years old with a congenital heart defect.

In its sample, this clone was seen once. The rearrangement links TRBV5-4 to TRBJ2-7, with 7 bases that match TRBD2. The ends lost 0 bases at V and 2 bases at J; junction bases unmatched: 14. The germline CDR1 and CDR2 sequences are SGHNT and YYREEE (reference sequence). The CDR3 is 18 amino acids. CDR3 in amino acids: CASSLGEGLRAGPYEQYF. The CDR3 bases are TGTGCCAGCAGCTTGGGGGAGGGTCTTCGAGCGGGTCCCTACGAGCAGTACTTC. The whole variable domain, filled in from reference TRBV5-4 and TRBJ2-7, reads ETGVTQSPTHLIKTRGQQVTLRCSSQSGHNTVSWYQQALGQGPQFIFQYYREEENGRGNFPPRFSGLQFPNYSSELNVNALELDDSALYLCASSLGEGLRAGPYEQYFGPGTRLTVT.

This clone is a singleton in its sample. The chain couples TRBV28 to TRBJ2-3, with TRBD1 as a possible D gene (6 bases). The CDR3 runs to 17 residues. V was shortened by 2 bases and J by 0 bases, with 15 bases between the two germline ends. Germline V CDR1 and CDR2: MDHEN, SYDVKM. The DNA of the CDR3 is TGTGCCAGCAGTTTAGGGACACCAAAACCTAGCACAGATACGCAGTATTTT. It specifies CASSLGTPKPSTDTQYF.

V gene TRBV5-1 combines with J gene TRBJ2-7; 8 bases are shared with TRBD1. In germline, CDR1 is SGHRS, CDR2 YFSETQ. The length of the CDR3 is 16 residues. The ends lost 0 bases at V and 3 bases at J; junction bases unmatched: 8. The CDR3 reads CASSLVMGQVDYEQYF. The DNA of the CDR3 is TGCGCCAGCAGCTTGGTGATGGGACAGGTCGACTACGAGCAGTACTTC.

The rearrangement joins TRBV6-1 to TRBJ2-1; 7 bases align to TRBD1. V shed 1 base, J shed 5 bases, and the junction held 8 bases outside the gene matches. CDR1 is MNHNS, CDR2 SASEGT, per germline. The CDR3 has 16 amino acids. The CDR3 loop reads CASSEVARTGHNEQFF. CDR3 in DNA: TGTGCCAGCAGTGAAGTGGCAAGGACAGGTCACAATGAGCAGTTCTTC.

The chain uses TRBV9 and TRBJ2-5, with D possibly matching TRBD1 (7 bases). Germline V gene data show CDR1 as SGDLS and CDR2 as YYNGEE. The CDR3 has 15 amino acids. V was trimmed by 3 bases and J by 2 bases, leaving 14 bases between them. As DNA, the CDR3 is TGTGCCAGCAGCGCCACTCAGGGGGGTCAAGAGACCCAGTACTTC. Amino acid sequence: CASSATQGGQETQYF.

This chain connects TRBV27 to TRBJ1-2; TRBD1 matches 7 bases. J was trimmed by 8 bases and V by 6 bases; bases with no gene match: 12. This CDR3 region has 14 residues. The germline V gene encodes CDR1 MNHEY and CDR2 SMNVEV (reference sequence). CDR3 bases: TGTGCCAGCAGCTCCCCGACTGGGACAGCCGGCTACACCTTC. Amino acids: CASSSPTGTAGYTF.

The chain links TRBV5-1 to TRBJ2-7; 7 bases fit TRBD2. Germline assignment: CDR1 SGHRS and CDR2 YFSETQ. This CDR3 has 14 amino acids. J lost 3 bases, V lost 4 bases, and 7 bases had no gene match. CDR3 protein: CASSPPGTNYEQYF. The CDR3 DNA is TGCGCCAGCAGCCCCCCCGGGACTAACTACGAGCAGTACTTC. Filled out from reference TRBV5-1 and TRBJ2-7, the complete variable domain reads KAGVTQTPRYLIKTRGQQVTLSCSPISGHRSVSWYQQTPGQGLQFLFEYFSETQRNKGNFPGRFSGRQFSNSRSEMNVSTLELGDSALYLCASSPPGTNYEQYFGPGTRLTVT.

The chain combines TRBV5-1 with TRBJ2-2; 10 nucleotides match TRBD2. The CDR3 contains 20 residues. From germline, CDR1 is SGHRS and CDR2 YFSETQ. The ends lost 0 bases at V and 4 bases at J; junction bases unmatched: 15. The CDR3 nucleotides read TGCGCCAGCAGCTTGGCCGGACTTAGTGAAAGCGGGAGGGCCACCGGGGAGCTGTTTTTT. The encoded protein is CASSLAGLSESGRATGELFF.

The rearrangement joins TRBV29-1 to TRBJ2-1, with 7 positions matching TRBD2. V shed 4 bases, J shed 9 bases, and the junction held 21 bases outside the gene matches. The germline V gene encodes CDR1 SQVTM and CDR2 ANQGSEA. This CDR3 comprises 17 residues. In nucleotides, the CDR3 is TGCAGCGTTGGCTGCCCAATGGCGGGAGAGAATCTTGGTGAGCAGTTCTTC. Protein product: CSVGCPMAGENLGEQFF.

There are a few counts of this clone. As DNA, the CDR3 is TGTGCCAGCGGAGGGACGCCTGAAGCTTTCTTT. Its protein product is CASGGTPEAFF. The rearrangement links TRBV6-1 to TRBJ1-1, with D possibly matching TRBD1 (5 bases). The germline CDR1 and CDR2 sequences are MNHNS and SASEGT. The V end lost 8 bases, the J end lost 6 bases, and 10 bases lay between the germline ends. The CDR3 loop spans 11 amino acids.

V usage is TRBV4-3 and J usage is TRBJ2-1, with 14 bases matching TRBD2. Per germline, CDR1 LGHNA and CDR2 YSLEER. The CDR3 totals 18 residues. The J segment lost 8 bases and the V segment lost 0 bases, leaving 9 bases of the junction unmatched. The DNA of the CDR3 is TGCGCCAGCAGCCAAGATCTTCCGACTAGCGGGAGGGAGGATGAGCAGTTCTTC. Protein product: CASSQDLPTSGREDEQFF.

The chain uses TRBV10-3 and TRBJ1-1; D possibly corresponds to TRBD1 (5 bases). The CDR3 covers 13 residues. Germline loops: CDR1 ENHRY, CDR2 SYGVKD. V gave up 8 bases and J gave up 2 bases, with 12 bases separating them. CDR3 bases: TGTGCCATCGGGGGAGGGGACAACACTGAAGCTTTCTTT. This sequence encodes CAIGGGDNTEAFF.

V is TRBV4-3 and J is TRBJ2-1; 8 nucleotides agree with TRBD1. Unmatched junction bases numbered 4, after V lost 1 base and J lost 2 bases. The germline V gene has CDR1 LGHNA and CDR2 YSLEER. CDR3 length: 16 residues. The DNA for the CDR3 is TGCGCCAGCAGCCAAGTGGGACAGGTCCCCTACAATGAGCAGTTCTTC. The encoded protein is CASSQVGQVPYNEQFF.

The chain links TRBV5-1 to TRBJ2-7; 11 bases align to TRBD2. Germline lookup yields CDR1 SGHRS and CDR2 YFSETQ. This CDR3 spans 17 amino acids. The trim removed 0 bases at V and 2 bases at J, leaving 7 bases unmatched. The CDR3 DNA is TGCGCCAGCAGCTTGGCCTCGAGACTAGCGGGAACCTACGAGCAGTACTTC. This gives the protein CASSLASRLAGTYEQYF.

This rearrangement joins TRBV5-1 to TRBJ1-2, with D perhaps TRBD1 (6 bases). CDR1 and CDR2 (germline): SGHRS, YFSETQ. The CDR3 loop spans 16 amino acids. The V end was cut by 1 base, the J end by 7 bases, with 20 bases between. The CDR3 reads CASSLRVGGSGAGYTF. The CDR3 DNA reads TGCGCCAGCAGCTTGCGGGTCGGCGGTTCAGGGGCTGGCTACACCTTC.

This chain joins TRBV29-1 and TRBJ2-7; the D gene is possibly TRBD1 (6 bases). Germline CDR1 is SQVTM and CDR2 is ANQGSEA. The CDR3 spans 12 residues. Between the trimmed V and J ends, which lost 5 bases and 2 bases, there was a span of 10 bases. The CDR3 coding sequence is TGCAGCGTTTTGGACAGCCCCTACGAGCAGTACTTC. It translates to CSVLDSPYEQYF.

The V gene is TRBV9, the J gene TRBJ2-7, with TRBD1 matching over 7 bases. After removal of 1 base from V and 2 bases from J, the junction contained 6 bases not matched to a gene. The length of the CDR3 is 15 residues. The germline CDR1 and CDR2 sequences are SGDLS and YYNGEE. The CDR3 sequence: CASSVQGTAPYEQYF. DNA for the CDR3: TGTGCCAGCAGCGTACAAGGGACAGCCCCCTACGAGCAGTACTTC.

This rearrangement joins TRBV7-3 to TRBJ1-2; a possible D gene is TRBD1 (6 bases). The CDR3 consists of 15 residues. V was clipped by 8 bases and J by 1 base, with 17 bases between them. From germline, CDR1 is SGHTA and CDR2 FQGTGA. The CDR3 DNA is TGTGCCAGCCCCCCCCATCAGGGGAGTAACTATGGCTACACCTTC. This codes for CASPPHQGSNYGYTF.

This clone was counted a few times. CDR3: CASSQGARVTGNTIYF. In DNA form, the CDR3 reads TGCGCCAGCAGCCAAGGAGCCAGGGTAACAGGAAACACCATATATTTT. The V call is TRBV4-3, the J call TRBJ1-3; D possibly corresponds to TRBD1 (5 bases). This CDR3 has 16 residues. CDR1 LGHNA and CDR2 YSLEER come from the germline V gene. With 1 base removed from V and 4 bases from J, the gap between germline ends came to 14 bases.

This clone showed up just once. The V and J genes are TRBV5-4 and TRBJ2-5, with a possible D match to TRBD2 (5 bases). This CDR3 has 15 amino acids. Germline-derived CDR1 and CDR2 are SGHNT and YYREEE (reference sequence). Trimming shortened V by 1 base and J by 6 bases, and 16 bases separated the two germline ends. In DNA, the CDR3 is TGTGCCAGCAGCTTGTCGCCCCCGAGGGAAAAGACCCAGTACTTC. It codes for CASSLSPPREKTQYF.

The gene calls are TRBV27 and TRBJ2-7, with a tentative D call TRBD1 (5 bases). Trimming removed 5 bases from V and 0 bases from J, with 8 bases in between. The CDR3 length is 13 residues. The germline V gene has CDR1 MNHEY and CDR2 SMNVEV (reference sequence). CDR3 sequence: CASSPGCSYEQYF. In DNA, the CDR3 is TGTGCCAGCAGTCCAGGGTGCTCCTACGAGCAGTACTTC.

The genes are TRBV9 and TRBJ2-3, with TRBD2 matching over 7 bases. The CDR3 contains 14 residues. Losses at the gene ends were 4 bases for V and 5 bases for J; bases not matched to a gene: 7. The germline V gene encodes CDR1 SGDLS and CDR2 YYNGEE. The CDR3 protein is CASSRGGRVDTQYF. The CDR3 coding sequence is TGTGCCAGCAGCAGGGGCGGGAGAGTAGATACGCAGTATTTT.

The chain carries TRBV30 and TRBJ2-7, with D possibly being TRBD2 (6 bases). Germline CDR1 GTSNPN, CDR2 SVGIG (reference sequence). Trimming pared 4 bases from V and 3 bases from J, leaving 25 bases between. This CDR3 has 17 amino acids. The CDR3 DNA is TGTGCCTGGACTACCCAGAAAGGGGCGGGATCATTCTACGAGCAGTACTTC. Amino acids: CAWTTQKGAGSFYEQYF.

This clone was recorded once. The chain is built from TRBV14 and TRBJ2-7, with a tentative D call TRBD2 (5 bases). V was trimmed by 1 base and J by 3 bases, leaving 13 bases between them. The CDR3 contains 15 residues. The germline V gene encodes CDR1 SGHDN and CDR2 FVKESK. In nucleotides, the CDR3 is TGTGCCAGCAGCCAAGGCTTCGGGGTAAACTACGAGCAGTACTTC. It yields the protein CASSQGFGVNYEQYF.

The V gene is TRBV27, the J gene TRBJ1-6; D is undetermined. The germline CDR1 and CDR2 sequences are MNHEY and SMNVEV (reference sequence). Trimming stripped 10 bases from V and 10 bases from J, with 14 bases between. There are 12 residues in the CDR3. The CDR3 region has the DNA TGTGCCACCCGGAGAGGGTTCTCACCCCTCCACTTT. Translation: CATRRGFSPLHF.

The CDR3 DNA reads as TGTGCCAGCAGCCCCTCTGACTGGGAGAGCTACGAGCAGTACTTC. Amino acids: CASSPSDWESYEQYF. V is TRBV11-2 and J is TRBJ2-7; a weak D match, TRBD2 (5 bases). The V and J ends lost 5 bases and 3 bases respectively, with 17 bases between them. The CDR3 consists of 15 residues. Germline lookup yields CDR1 SGHAT and CDR2 FQNNGV.

V and J are TRBV4-2 and TRBJ2-5; 8 bases are shared with TRBD2. The germline CDR1 and CDR2 sequences are LGHNA and YNFKEQ. Unmatched junction bases numbered 8, after V lost 0 bases and J lost 2 bases. The CDR3 totals 17 residues. The CDR3 loop is CASSQDALAGPQETQYF. CDR3 DNA: TGTGCCAGCAGCCAAGATGCCCTAGCGGGCCCACAAGAGACCCAGTACTTC.

The table lists this clone with a few counts. This rearrangement joins TRBV19 to TRBJ2-3; D perhaps matches TRBD2 (5 bases). V shed 10 bases and J shed 4 bases, with 15 bases lying between them. The germline gives CDR1 LNHDA, CDR2 SQIVND (reference sequence). This CDR3 is 13 amino acids long. As DNA, the CDR3 is TGTGCCACCTCGAGGCGGGTGGCAGATACGCAGTATTTT. It codes for CATSRRVADTQYF.

In nucleotides, the CDR3 is TGTGCCAGTAAGGACAGGGGAGACGAAAAACTGTTTTTT. It specifies CASKDRGDEKLFF. The chain carries TRBV19 and TRBJ1-4; 9 nucleotides agree with TRBD1. The germline CDR1 and CDR2 sequences are LNHDA and SQIVND (reference sequence). After removal of 7 bases from V and 8 bases from J, the junction contained 5 bases not matched to a gene. The length of the CDR3 is 13 residues.